This T cell receptor (beta chain) stems from a study of cytomegalovirus exposure and HLA in healthy donors. Overall study: An early data release held some 89 million unique TCRs from HLA-typed donors.

The PCR employed 60 Vbeta primers together with 13 Jbeta primers. Profiled with immunoSEQ multiplex PCR; TCRdb holds only in-frame clones, not every one. The profile covers under 200,000 clones, with roughly 13% appearing a single time and more than 7% taken by the ten largest. The CDR3 totals 15 residues. CDR1 is KGHSH and CDR2 is LQKENI in the germline V gene. With 4 bases removed from V and 4 bases from J, the gap between germline ends came to 11 bases. Study-wide results and limits: Later analysis placed DRB1 highest and HLA-C lowest in TCR association rates, which differed by HLA locus. Cytomegalovirus-associated status was assigned to approximately 160 TCR beta chains.

Concerning this clone itself: Its antigen remains unidentified.

Likely unrecorded immune exposures existed in these nominally healthy donors. The sample consisted of PBMCs. The chain uses TRBV18 and TRBJ2-6; D perhaps matches TRBD1 (6 bases). The TCR sequence derives from a middle-aged man in good health and CMV-seropositive. This CDR3 is CASSQTGSGANVLTF. CDR3 coding DNA: TGTGCCAGCTCACAAACAGGGAGCGGGGCCAACGTCCTGACTTTC.